These 8 T cell receptor beta chains share one sample of origin, sequenced in a study of cytomegalovirus exposure and HLA in healthy donors. 60 Vbeta and 13 Jbeta primers were used in PCR. TCRdb's table, derived via immunoSEQ multiplex PCR, lists solely in-frame clones and lacks some. The table lists around 110,000 clones, about four fifths of them singletons. Material for sequencing was PBMCs. These receptor sequences come from a man aged 30 to 45 in good health and CMV-seropositive.

The chain is built from TRBV15 and TRBJ1-2; D is possibly TRBD1 (5 bases). CDR1 is LNHNV, CDR2 YYDKDF, per germline (reference sequence). Trimming pared 5 bases from V and 7 bases from J, leaving 20 bases between. This CDR3 contains 15 residues. CDR3 nucleotides: TGTGCCACCAGCGCCGGGGGGACGCCACGTGGTGGCTACACCTTC. Amino acid sequence: CATSAGGTPRGGYTF.

Details on this clone: At one boundary the junction diverges from the germline segment, which might be a read error. This chain links TRBV7-7 with TRBJ2-5, with 10 bases lining up with TRBD2. The CDR3 is 14 amino acids. The germline V gene encodes CDR1 SSHAT and CDR2 FNYEAQ (reference sequence). The CDR3 DNA sequence: TGTGCTAGCAGCTTAGCGGGGGGCCAAGAGACCCAGTACTTC. Its translation: CASSLAGGQETQYF.

About this clone itself: The junction departs from germline at one end; a sequencing error may be responsible. The chain has TRBV7-9 and TRBJ2-1; D uncertain. The CDR3 spans 11 residues. Germline V gene lookup returns CDR1 SEHNR and CDR2 FQNEAQ (reference sequence). CDR3 sequence: CSSSLQNEQFF. CDR3 DNA: TGTTCCAGCAGCCTGCAGAATGAGCAGTTCTTC.

The chain combines TRBV4-1 with TRBJ2-7; 7 nucleotides align to TRBD1. Germline trimming cut 3 bases from V and 9 bases from J; bases unmatched to any gene: 14. Germline CDR1 reads MGHRA; CDR2 reads YSYEKL. CDR3 length: 15 amino acids. The CDR3 loop is CASSQELVGQPRQYF. CDR3 nucleotides: TGCGCCAGCAGCCAGGAGCTGGTGGGACAGCCACGGCAGTACTTC.

This chain links TRBV29-1 with TRBJ2-3, with D tentatively TRBD2 (5 bases). This CDR3 is 12 amino acids long. V dropped 5 bases and J dropped 5 bases, with 11 bases sitting between them. Germline loops: CDR1 SQVTM, CDR2 ANQGSEA. The CDR3 protein is CSVKSGGDTQYF. The DNA for the CDR3 is TGCAGCGTTAAAAGTGGAGGAGATACGCAGTATTTT.

This clone was seen only a few times. V and J are TRBV25-1 and TRBJ1-3, with 7 bases that match TRBD1. Germline assignment: CDR1 MGHDK and CDR2 SYGVNS. The ends lost 6 bases at V and 4 bases at J; junction bases unmatched: 9. The CDR3 is made up of 15 amino acids. The CDR3 loop is CASSRQGPGGNTIYF. CDR3 nucleotide sequence: TGTGCCAGCAGCCGACAGGGTCCGGGAGGAAACACCATATATTTT.

The rearrangement uses TRBV27 and TRBJ1-2, with 7 bases matching TRBD1. V dropped 1 base and J dropped 0; count of bases not matched to a gene: 2. The CDR3 loop spans 15 amino acids. Per the germline V gene, CDR1 is MNHEY and CDR2 is SMNVEV (reference sequence). CDR3 residues: CASSLYRGANYGYTF. DNA for the CDR3: TGTGCCAGCAGTTTATACAGGGGTGCTAACTATGGCTACACCTTC.

CDR3 in DNA: TGTGCCAGCAGCCTGAGACTAGCGGGAGTAAATAATGAGCAGTTCTTC. Encoded protein: CASSLRLAGVNNEQFF. The chain uses TRBV13 and TRBJ2-1; 12 nucleotides match TRBD2. Germline V gene sequence: CDR1 PRHDT, CDR2 FYEKMQ (reference sequence). The junction had 9 bases not matched to a gene; V was cut back by 5 bases and J by 7 bases. This CDR3 has 16 residues.